The present entry profiles one T cell receptor beta chain with its context. In this sample, this clone turned up a few times. The clone's antigen remains unknown. The record has no base qualities; no much larger clone is one base away. Deletion took 6 bases off V and 0 bases off J, with a span of 14 bases between the germline ends. The CDR3 measures 15 amino acids from cysteine to phenylalanine. Only the CDR3 region is kept as DNA, spanning 45 bases read in frame from base 1. For CDR1 and CDR2, the germline V gene lists SGHTA and FQGNSA. Library construction relied on the immunoSEQ multiplex PCR assay. A mixture of 60 forward primers for TCR Vbeta segments and 13 reverse primers for TCR Jbeta segments was used in the multiplex PCR. A multiplex PCR assay on genomic DNA amplified the CDR3 region of rearranged TCR beta genes. The amplified TCR beta libraries were sequenced on the Illumina HiSeq System as 87-base-pair reads. The paper's processing steps were these. A later analysis counted around 72 million unique TCR beta chains across the 550 to 750 repertoires, and some 12 million of these chains were shared by at least two donors. Raw reads were error-corrected and collapsed into unique sequences with a nearest-neighbor algorithm that merged closely related sequences to remove PCR and sequencing errors. V, D and J gene segments were assigned by aligning CDR3 sequences to IMGT reference sequences. Each retained sequence needed at least a six-nucleotide match to both a V gene segment and a J gene segment. A rearrangement counted as productive if the CDR3 had no stop codons and remained in frame with V and J, and every other rearrangement counted as non-productive. Following IMGT convention, CDR3 was defined as the stretch from the second conserved V-encoded cysteine to the conserved J-encoded phenylalanine. The earlier analysis of about 570 of the donors excluded any sequence lacking an unambiguous match to a single V gene segment. An earlier analysis of some 500 of the donors classified V segments as functional when productive rearrangements were above 56.7% and as segregating when the standard deviation between donors was above 5%. A statistical classification framework was built for diagnosing cytomegalovirus status from the catalog of TCR beta chain sequences. A later analysis assigned V and J genes by comparing TCR nucleotide sequences with IMGT/GENE-DB human TR gene sequences. The TCRdist pipeline was used in a later analysis to assign CDR3 sequences and most-parsimonious VDJ recombination scenarios. In a later analysis, each TCR beta chain was defined by its CDR3 amino acid sequence together with its V-gene family, and reads without a unique V-gene family were excluded. In a later analysis, a few hundred highly shared, low-generation-probability nucleotide sequences were removed to address suspected cross-contamination and a sequencing artifact. In a later analysis, a clonal expansion index was calculated for each public chain from normalized within-repertoire ranks of inferred template counts. In a later analysis, generation probabilities were computed using a VDJ recombination model fitted to out-of-frame rearrangements, and the results were checked against IGoR. Hypergeometric tests were used in a later analysis to score TCR-TCR, TCR-HLA and TCR-CMV co-occurrence, with a repertoire-size bias correction applied to the TCR pairs. In a later analysis, false discovery rates were estimated by permuting HLA or CMV assignments 20 times. In a later analysis, co-occurring TCRs were grouped using DBSCAN, with TCRdist sequence similarity added in when clustering inside HLA-allele-positive subsets. Co-occurrence clustering excluded repertoires with fewer than 30,000 or more than 120,000 public chains, plus five with anomalous nucleotide sharing. What TCRdb holds here is the immuneACCESS table cut down to in-frame rearrangements. Part of the clones is not present; checked against another copy, under half of the missing clones reflect an unresolved V gene, and the others are unexplained. V and J calls and clone size follow that table, whereas D and trimming were derived from the DNA. Here the sample has around 80,000 clones; over 60% occur a single time. The top ten constitute less than 4.5% of the sample.

The data were taken from a study of cytomegalovirus exposure and HLA in healthy donors (dated by TCRdb to between 2016 and 2019). About the full investigation: According to an earlier analysis of several hundred of the donors, some 180 million T cells yielded some 110 million unique TCR beta sequences and more than 250 Gb of sequence data. Roughly 300 gigabases of sequencing data and about 92 million unique TCR sequences made up an early release that covered over 550 HLA-typed donors. Of the 350 to 450 genotyped donors, over 70% fell in the genetic ancestry cluster associated with self-reported Caucasian donors. The aim of the study was to test whether cataloging public T cell receptors could identify signatures of past pathogen exposure. The study profiled the T cell repertoires of 500 to 800 subjects by immunosequencing and related them to cytomegalovirus serostatus. Along with the approximately 700-subject first cohort, a separate validation cohort of approximately 110 different subjects was used. To predict cytomegalovirus infection status, the study brought together high-throughput TCR immunosequencing, statistical association of individual TCRs with disease status, and machine learning. To study patterns of TCR occurrence, a later analysis re-analyzed previously published TCR beta repertoires from around 660 donors and added high-resolution HLA genotyping. Rather than using new phenotypic data, the later analysis identified candidate immune exposures from TCR beta sequences and from how often those sequences occurred across donors. An earlier analysis of a few hundred of the donors applied high-throughput TCR beta sequencing to assess whether each TCR beta V gene segment acted as functional or pseudogenic. Donor age, sex, ethnicity and CMV serostatus were compiled alongside the repertoire data. A later genetic analysis took genome-wide SNP genotypes for about 55% of the roughly 700 donors and used that subset as a discovery cohort. All discovery cohort repertoires had been generated using a single sequencing platform. Both class I and class II loci were covered by HLA typing, at four-digit resolution. The number of typed donors differed by locus: about 620-630 for A, B, C, DRB1 and DQB1; approximately 540 for DQA1; 606 for DPA1; and around 490 for DPB1. Four or five DR-DQ haplotypes were handled as single units for association and clustering, since linkage in the cohort was strong. Among a few hundred genotyped donors of the cohort, an average of around 240,000 unique TCR beta nucleotide sequences were sequenced per donor, around 20% of them non-productive.

What the research found in general, with its limitations: An association between a missense DCLRE1C variant and V-gene and J-gene trimming of TCR beta chains was found in a later genetic analysis and replicated in an independent cohort. For the cohort, immune exposure information was limited to CMV serostatus. A cluster of highly shared sequence variants was judged likely to represent a technical artifact of the sequencing pipeline. A later genetic analysis reported fewer N-insertions in productive TCRs among donors in an Asian-associated ancestry cluster than the roughly 650-donor mean. The study listed 164 TCR beta chains as associated with cytomegalovirus. Strong co-occurrence of HLA alleles, especially DR and DQ, made assigning TCR associations to individual alleles difficult. Over 15 rarely observed V segments, including chromosome 9 orphons, were excluded from the earlier analysis of about 610 of the donors because counts were too low. Three of the identified cytomegalovirus-associated TCR beta chains were confirmed in vitro to be specific for cytomegalovirus antigens. Correlated functional status among segregating V segments might reflect linkage disequilibrium, but an unknown experimental factor could not be ruled out. In a later analysis, most CMV-associated TCR beta chains were found to appear HLA-restricted, with HLA associations seemingly driven largely by CMV exposure. A later analysis associated about 16,000 TCR beta sequences with specific HLA alleles at a false discovery rate of 0.05. An earlier analysis of 450 to 750 of the donors showed that most TCR beta V segments appeared in productive rearrangements either about 87% or about 30% of the time, which broadly matched IMGT annotations. A further reported finding was that TCR beta sequences accurately predicted the HLA-A and HLA-B alleles for most subjects in the first cohort. Because the 87-base-pair reads could not distinguish some IMGT-functional V segments, including TRBV6-2 and TRBV6-3, those segments were excluded. Sequencing depth was assumed to be roughly uniform across donors in the presence/absence analyses, though that assumption may not hold. Most TCR sequences were seen in very few donors, while some public TCRs were found in many individuals. A later analysis found that HLA-associated TCR beta chains were more clonally expanded and had lower generation probabilities than equally common non-associated chains. The authors suggested that the approach could potentially be extended to other disease states and immunological phenotypes. In this cohort, only TCR beta chains were sequenced, and detectable features were limited by the absence of alpha or paired-chain data. Because some donors lacked HLA typing at each locus, the association tests relied only on the typed subset. According to a later analysis, parvovirus B19, influenza, CMV and Epstein-Barr virus appeared linked to several top co-occurrence clusters. In a later analysis, TCR association rates were found to vary across HLA loci, with the most associated TCRs seen for DRB1 alleles and the fewest for HLA-C alleles. The classifier was reported to diagnose cytomegalovirus status with high specificity and sensitivity in both the original and validation cohorts.

In total, just over 650 healthy bone marrow donors made up the cohort. At the time of sampling, all cohort members were nominally healthy, though unrecorded immune exposures were likely present. The donor tested CMV seronegative, placing the donor among the 350 to 400 seronegative members of the cohort. A peripheral blood sample was collected from each donor, and TCR beta sequencing was performed on peripheral blood mononuclear cells. Genomic DNA extraction from the blood cell samples was performed with the Qiagen DNeasy Blood Extraction Kit. The rearranged chain carries TRBV7-2 and TRBJ1-2, with no reliable assignment of the D segment. The sequencing sample was made of PBMCs. The TCR originated in a man in his forties or fifties in good health and CMV-seronegative. CDR3 reads: CASSEMAGPNYGYTF. The nucleotide sequence reads TGTGCCAGCAGTGAGATGGCGGGCCCTAACTATGGCTACACCTTC.